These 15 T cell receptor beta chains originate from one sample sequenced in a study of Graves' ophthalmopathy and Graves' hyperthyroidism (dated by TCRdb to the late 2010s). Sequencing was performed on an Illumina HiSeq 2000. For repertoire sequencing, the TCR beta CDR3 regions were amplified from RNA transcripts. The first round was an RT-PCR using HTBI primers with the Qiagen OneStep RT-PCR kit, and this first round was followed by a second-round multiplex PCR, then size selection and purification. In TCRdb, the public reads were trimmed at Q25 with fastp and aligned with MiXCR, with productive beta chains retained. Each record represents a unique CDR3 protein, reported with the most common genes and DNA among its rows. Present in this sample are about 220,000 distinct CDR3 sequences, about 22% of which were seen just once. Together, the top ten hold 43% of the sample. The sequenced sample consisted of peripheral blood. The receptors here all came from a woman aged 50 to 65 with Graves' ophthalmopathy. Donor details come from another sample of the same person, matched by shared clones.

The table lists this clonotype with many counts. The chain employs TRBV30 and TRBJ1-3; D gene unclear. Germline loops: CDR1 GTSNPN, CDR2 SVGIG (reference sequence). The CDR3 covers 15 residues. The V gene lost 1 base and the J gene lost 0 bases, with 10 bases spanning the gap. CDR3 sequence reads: CAWSGGTYSGNTIYF. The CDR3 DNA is TGTGCCTGGAGTGGTGGAACGTACTCTGGAAACACCATATATTTT.

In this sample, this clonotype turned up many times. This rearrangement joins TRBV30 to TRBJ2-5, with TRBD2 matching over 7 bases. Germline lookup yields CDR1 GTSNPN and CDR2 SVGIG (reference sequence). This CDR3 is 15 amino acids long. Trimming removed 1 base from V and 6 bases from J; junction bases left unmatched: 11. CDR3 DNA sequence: TGTGCCTGGAGTGCCCAGGGAGGGGTCGGGAAGACCCAGTACTTC. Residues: CAWSAQGGVGKTQYF.

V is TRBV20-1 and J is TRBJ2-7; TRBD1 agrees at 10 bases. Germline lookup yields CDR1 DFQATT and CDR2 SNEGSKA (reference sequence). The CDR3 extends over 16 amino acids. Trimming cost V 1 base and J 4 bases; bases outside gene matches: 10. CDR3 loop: CSARAGWDRGFYEQYF. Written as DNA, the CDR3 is TGCAGTGCTAGAGCGGGGTGGGACAGGGGTTTTTACGAGCAGTACTTC.

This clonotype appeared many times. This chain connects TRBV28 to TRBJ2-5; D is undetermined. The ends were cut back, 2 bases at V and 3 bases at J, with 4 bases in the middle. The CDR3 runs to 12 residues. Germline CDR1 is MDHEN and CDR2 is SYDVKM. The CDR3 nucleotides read TGTGCCAGCAGTTTACTGAAAGAGACCCAGTACTTC. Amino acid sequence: CASSLLKETQYF.

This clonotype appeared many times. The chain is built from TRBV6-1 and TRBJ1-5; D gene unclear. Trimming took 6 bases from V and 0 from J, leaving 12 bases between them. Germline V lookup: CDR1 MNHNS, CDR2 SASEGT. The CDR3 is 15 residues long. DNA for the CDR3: TGTGCCAGCAGACTAAGTGGGTTTAGCAATCAGCCCCAGCATTTT. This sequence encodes CASRLSGFSNQPQHF.

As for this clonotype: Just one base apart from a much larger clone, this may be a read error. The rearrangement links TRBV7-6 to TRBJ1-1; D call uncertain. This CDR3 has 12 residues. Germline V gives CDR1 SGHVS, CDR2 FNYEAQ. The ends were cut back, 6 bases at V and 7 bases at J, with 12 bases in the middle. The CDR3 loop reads CASRPAKGEAFF. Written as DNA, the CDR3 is TGTGCCAGCAGGCCCGCGAAGGGTGAAGCTTTCTTT. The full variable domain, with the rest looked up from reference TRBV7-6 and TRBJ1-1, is GAGVSQSPRYKVTKRGQDVALRCDPISGHVSLYWYRQALGQGPEFLTYFNYEAQQDKSGLPNDRFSAERPEGSISTLTIQRTEQRDSAMYRCASRPAKGEAFFGQGTRLTVV.

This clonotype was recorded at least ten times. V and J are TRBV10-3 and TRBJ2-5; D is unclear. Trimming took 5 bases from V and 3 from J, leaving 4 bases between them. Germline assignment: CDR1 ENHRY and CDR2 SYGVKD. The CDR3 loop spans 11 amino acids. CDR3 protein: CAISYKETQYF. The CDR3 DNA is TGTGCCATCAGTTACAAAGAGACCCAGTACTTC.

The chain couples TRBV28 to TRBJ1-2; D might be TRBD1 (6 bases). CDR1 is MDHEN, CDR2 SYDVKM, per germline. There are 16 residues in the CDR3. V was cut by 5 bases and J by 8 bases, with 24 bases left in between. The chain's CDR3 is CASSLPALGGRWGYTF. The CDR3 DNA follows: TGTGCCAGCAGTCTTCCCGCGCTCGGGGGGCGATGGGGCTACACCTTC.

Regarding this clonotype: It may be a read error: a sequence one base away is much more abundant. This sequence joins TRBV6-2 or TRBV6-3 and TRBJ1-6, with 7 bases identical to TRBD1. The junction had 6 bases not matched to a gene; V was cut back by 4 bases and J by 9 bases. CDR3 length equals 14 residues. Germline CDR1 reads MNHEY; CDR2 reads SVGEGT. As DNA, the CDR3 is TGTGCCAGCAGTTCCGTGACAGGGATTTCACCCCTCCACTTT. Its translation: CASSSVTGISPLHF.

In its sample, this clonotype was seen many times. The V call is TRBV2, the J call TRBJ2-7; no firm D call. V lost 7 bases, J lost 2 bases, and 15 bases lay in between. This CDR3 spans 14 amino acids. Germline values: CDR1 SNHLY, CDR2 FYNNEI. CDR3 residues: CASKPAEGPYEQYF. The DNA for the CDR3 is TGTGCCAGCAAGCCAGCAGAAGGTCCCTACGAGCAGTACTTC. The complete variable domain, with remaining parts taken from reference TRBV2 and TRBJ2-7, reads EPEVTQTPSHQVTQMGQEVILRCVPISNHLYFYWYRQILGQKVEFLVSFYNNEISEKSEIFDDQFSVERPDGSNFTLKIRSTKLEDSAMYFCASKPAEGPYEQYFGPGTRLTVT.

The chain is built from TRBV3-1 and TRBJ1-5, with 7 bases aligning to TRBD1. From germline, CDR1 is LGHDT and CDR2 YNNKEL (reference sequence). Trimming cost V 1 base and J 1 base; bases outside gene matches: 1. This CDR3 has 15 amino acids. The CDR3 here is CASSQGTGSNQPQHF. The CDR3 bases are TGTGCCAGCAGCCAAGGGACAGGAAGCAATCAGCCCCAGCATTTT.

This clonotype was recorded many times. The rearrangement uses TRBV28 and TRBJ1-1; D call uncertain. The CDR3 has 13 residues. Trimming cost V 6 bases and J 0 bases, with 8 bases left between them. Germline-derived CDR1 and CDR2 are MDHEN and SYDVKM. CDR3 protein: CASSPHMNTEAFF. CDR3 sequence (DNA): TGTGCCAGCAGCCCCCACATGAACACTGAAGCTTTCTTT.

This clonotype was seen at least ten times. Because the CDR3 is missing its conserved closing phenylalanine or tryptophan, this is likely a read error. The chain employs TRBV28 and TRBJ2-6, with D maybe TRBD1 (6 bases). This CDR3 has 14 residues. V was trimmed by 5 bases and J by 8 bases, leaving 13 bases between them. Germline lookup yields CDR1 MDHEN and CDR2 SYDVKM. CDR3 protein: CASSPPDRTNVLTL. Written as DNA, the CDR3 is TGTGCCAGCAGTCCTCCCGACAGGACCAACGTCCTGACTCTC.

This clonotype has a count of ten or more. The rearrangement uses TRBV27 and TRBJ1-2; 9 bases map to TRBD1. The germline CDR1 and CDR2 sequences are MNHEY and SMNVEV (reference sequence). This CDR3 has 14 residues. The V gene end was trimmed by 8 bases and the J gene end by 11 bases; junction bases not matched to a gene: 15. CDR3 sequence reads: CASGSSGTGKGYTF. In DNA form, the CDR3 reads TGTGCCAGCGGAAGCTCCGGGACAGGGAAGGGATACACCTTC.

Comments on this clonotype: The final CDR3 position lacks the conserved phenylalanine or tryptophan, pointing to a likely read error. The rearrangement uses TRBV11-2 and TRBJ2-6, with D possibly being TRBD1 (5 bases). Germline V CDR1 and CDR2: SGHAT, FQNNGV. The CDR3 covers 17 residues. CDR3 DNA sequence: TGTGCCAGCAGCTTAGAGCCAGGCGACTCTGGGGCCAGCGTCCTGACTCTC. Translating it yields CASSLEPGDSGASVLTL.